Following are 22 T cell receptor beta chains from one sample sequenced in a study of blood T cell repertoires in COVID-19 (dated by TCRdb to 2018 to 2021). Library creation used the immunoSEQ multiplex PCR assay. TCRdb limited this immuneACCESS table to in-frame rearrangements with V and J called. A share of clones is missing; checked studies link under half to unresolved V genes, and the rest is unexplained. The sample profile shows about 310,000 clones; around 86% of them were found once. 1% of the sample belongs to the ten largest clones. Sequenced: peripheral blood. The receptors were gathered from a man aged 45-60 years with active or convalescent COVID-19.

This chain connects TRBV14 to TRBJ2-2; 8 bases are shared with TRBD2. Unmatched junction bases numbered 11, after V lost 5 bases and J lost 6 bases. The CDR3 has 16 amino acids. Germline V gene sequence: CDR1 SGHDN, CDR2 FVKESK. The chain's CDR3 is CASSNTGTSFAGELFF. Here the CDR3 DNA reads TGTGCCAGCAGCAATACCGGGACTAGTTTTGCCGGGGAGCTGTTTTTT.

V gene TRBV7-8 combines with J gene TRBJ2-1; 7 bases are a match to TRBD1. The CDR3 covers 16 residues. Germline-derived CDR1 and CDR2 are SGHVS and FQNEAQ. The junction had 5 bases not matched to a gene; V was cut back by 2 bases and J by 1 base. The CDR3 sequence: CASSLSRTGSYNEQFF. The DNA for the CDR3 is TGTGCCAGCAGCTTATCTCGGACAGGTTCCTACAATGAGCAGTTCTTC.

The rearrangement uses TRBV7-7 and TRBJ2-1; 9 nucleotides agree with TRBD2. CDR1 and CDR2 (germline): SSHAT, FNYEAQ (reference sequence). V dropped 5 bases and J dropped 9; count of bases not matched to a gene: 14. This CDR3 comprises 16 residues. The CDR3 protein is CASSPGGGRATGEQFF. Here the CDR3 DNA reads TGTGCCAGCAGCCCGGGAGGCGGGAGGGCCACGGGTGAGCAGTTCTTC.

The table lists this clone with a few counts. DNA for the CDR3: TGTGCCTGGAGTCAAGCAGGTCAGCCCCAGCATTTT. Translating gives CAWSQAGQPQHF. The chain couples TRBV30 to TRBJ1-5; D gene uncertain. Germline CDR1 and CDR2: GTSNPN and SVGIG (reference sequence). This CDR3 is built from 12 residues. The ends were cut back, 2 bases at V and 6 bases at J, with 8 bases in the middle. The full variable domain, completed using reference TRBV30 and TRBJ1-5, is SQTIHQWPATLVQPVGSPLSLECTVEGTSNPNLYWYRQAAGRGLQLLFYSVGIGQISSEVPQNLSASRPQDRQFILSSKKLLLSDSGFYLCAWSQAGQPQHFGDGTRLSIL.

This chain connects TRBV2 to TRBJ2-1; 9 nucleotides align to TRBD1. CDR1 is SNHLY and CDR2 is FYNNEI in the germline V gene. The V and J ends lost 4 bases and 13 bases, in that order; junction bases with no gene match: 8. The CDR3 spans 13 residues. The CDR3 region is CASSGSHRGRQFF. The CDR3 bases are TGTGCCAGCAGTGGTTCACACAGGGGGCGTCAGTTCTTC.

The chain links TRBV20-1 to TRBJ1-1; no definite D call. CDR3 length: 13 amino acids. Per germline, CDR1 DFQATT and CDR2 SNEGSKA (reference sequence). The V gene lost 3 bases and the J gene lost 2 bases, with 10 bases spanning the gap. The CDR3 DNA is TGCAGTGCTAGTCCAGACTTTAACACTGAAGCTTTCTTT. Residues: CSASPDFNTEAFF.

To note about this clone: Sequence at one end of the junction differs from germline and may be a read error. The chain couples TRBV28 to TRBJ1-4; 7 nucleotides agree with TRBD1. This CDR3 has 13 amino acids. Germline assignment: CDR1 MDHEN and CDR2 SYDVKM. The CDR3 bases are TGTGCCAGCAGTTTAACCGTGGGGACAACAGGGGTTTTT. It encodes CASSLTVGTTGVF.

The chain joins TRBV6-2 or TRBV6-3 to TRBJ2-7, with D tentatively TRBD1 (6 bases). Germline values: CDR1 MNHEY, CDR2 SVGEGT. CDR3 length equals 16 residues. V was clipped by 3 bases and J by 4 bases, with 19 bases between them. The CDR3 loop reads CASSYSETGSFYEQYF. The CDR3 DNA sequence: TGTGCCAGCAGTTATTCCGAGACAGGCTCCTTTTACGAGCAGTACTTC.

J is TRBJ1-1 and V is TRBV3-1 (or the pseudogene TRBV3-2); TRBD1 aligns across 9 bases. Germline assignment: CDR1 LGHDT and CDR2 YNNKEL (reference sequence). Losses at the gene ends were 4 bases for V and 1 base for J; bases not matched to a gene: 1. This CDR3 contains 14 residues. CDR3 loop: CASSRGQGNTEAFF. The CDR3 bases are TGTGCCAGCAGCCGGGGACAGGGGAACACTGAAGCTTTCTTT.

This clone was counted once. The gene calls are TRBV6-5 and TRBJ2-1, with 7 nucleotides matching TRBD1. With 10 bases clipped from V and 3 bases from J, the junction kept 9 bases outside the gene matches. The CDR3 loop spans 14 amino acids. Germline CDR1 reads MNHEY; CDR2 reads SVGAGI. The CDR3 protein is CAIITGTVYNEQFF. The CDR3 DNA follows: TGTGCCATCATAACCGGGACAGTCTACAATGAGCAGTTCTTC.

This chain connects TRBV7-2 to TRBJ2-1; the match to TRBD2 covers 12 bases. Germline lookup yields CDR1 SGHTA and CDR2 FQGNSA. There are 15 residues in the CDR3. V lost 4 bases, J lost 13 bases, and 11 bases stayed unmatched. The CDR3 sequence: CASSSIRTSGVHQFF. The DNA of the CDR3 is TGTGCCAGCAGCTCGATCCGGACTAGCGGGGTACATCAGTTCTTC.

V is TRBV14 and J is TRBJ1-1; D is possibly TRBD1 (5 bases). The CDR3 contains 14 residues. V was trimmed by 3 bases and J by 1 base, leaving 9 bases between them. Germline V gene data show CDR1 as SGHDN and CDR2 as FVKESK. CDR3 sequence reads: CASSQRDSNTEAFF. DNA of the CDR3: TGTGCCAGCAGCCAGAGGGACTCGAACACTGAAGCTTTCTTT.

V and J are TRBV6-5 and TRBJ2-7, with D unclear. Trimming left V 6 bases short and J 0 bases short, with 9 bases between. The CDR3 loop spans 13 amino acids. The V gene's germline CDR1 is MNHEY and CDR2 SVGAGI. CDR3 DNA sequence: TGTGCCAGCAGACCCAGGAACTCCTACGAGCAGTACTTC. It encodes CASRPRNSYEQYF.

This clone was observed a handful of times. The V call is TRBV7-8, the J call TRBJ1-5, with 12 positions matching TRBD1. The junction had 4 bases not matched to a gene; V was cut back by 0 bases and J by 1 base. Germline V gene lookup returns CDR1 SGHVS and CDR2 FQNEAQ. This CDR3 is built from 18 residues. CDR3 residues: CASSLAGTGGTSNQPQHF. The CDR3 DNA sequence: TGTGCCAGCAGCTTAGCCGGGACAGGGGGCACGAGCAATCAGCCCCAGCATTTT.

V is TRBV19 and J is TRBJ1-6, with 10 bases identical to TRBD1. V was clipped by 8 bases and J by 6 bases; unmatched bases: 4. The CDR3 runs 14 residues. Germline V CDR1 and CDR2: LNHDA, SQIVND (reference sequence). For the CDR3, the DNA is TGTGCCAGTCAGGGGGACAGGGGTAATTCACCCCTCCACTTT. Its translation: CASQGDRGNSPLHF.

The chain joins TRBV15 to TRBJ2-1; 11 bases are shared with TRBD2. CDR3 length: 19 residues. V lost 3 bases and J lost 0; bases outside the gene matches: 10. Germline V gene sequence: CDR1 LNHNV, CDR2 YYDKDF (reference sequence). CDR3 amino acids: CATSRESPTSGSSYNEQFF. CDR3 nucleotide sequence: TGTGCCACCAGCAGGGAGTCTCCTACTAGCGGGAGCTCCTACAATGAGCAGTTCTTC.

The CDR3 nucleotides are TGTGCCAGCAGGAACCTCAGGACAGGGAGAAATCAGCCCCAGCATTTT. This translates into CASRNLRTGRNQPQHF. The V call is TRBV28, the J call TRBJ1-5; the match to TRBD1 covers 8 bases. Trimming at V came to 6 bases and at J to 4 bases, leaving 11 bases not matched to a gene. The germline gives CDR1 MDHEN, CDR2 SYDVKM. CDR3 length equals 16 residues.

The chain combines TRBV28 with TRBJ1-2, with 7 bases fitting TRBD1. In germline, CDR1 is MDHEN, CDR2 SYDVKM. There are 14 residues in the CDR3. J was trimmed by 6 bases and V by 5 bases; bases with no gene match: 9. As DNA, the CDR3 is TGTGCCAGCAGTCCCCAACAGGGGTCCAATGGCTACACCTTC. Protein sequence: CASSPQQGSNGYTF.

The CDR3 is CASSDERNTEAFF. The CDR3, as DNA: TGTGCCAGCAGTGACGAGCGGAACACTGAAGCTTTCTTT. V is TRBV2 and J is TRBJ1-1; D not resolved. V lost 3 bases and J 1 base, leaving 6 bases between the germline ends. CDR1 and CDR2 (germline): SNHLY, FYNNEI. The CDR3 loop spans 13 amino acids.

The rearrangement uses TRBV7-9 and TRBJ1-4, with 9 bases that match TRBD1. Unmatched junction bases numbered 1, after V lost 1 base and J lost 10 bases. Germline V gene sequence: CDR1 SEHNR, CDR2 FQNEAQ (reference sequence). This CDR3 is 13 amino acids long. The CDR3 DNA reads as TGTGCCAGCAGCTTAGGACAGGGGGGAAAACTGTTTTTT. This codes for CASSLGQGGKLFF.

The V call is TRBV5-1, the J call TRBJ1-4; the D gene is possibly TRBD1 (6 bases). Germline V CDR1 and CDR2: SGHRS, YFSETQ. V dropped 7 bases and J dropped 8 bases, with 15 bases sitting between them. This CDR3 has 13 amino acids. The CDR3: CASRSGAEEKLFF. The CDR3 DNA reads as TGCGCCAGCCGGTCAGGGGCGGAAGAAAAACTGTTTTTT.

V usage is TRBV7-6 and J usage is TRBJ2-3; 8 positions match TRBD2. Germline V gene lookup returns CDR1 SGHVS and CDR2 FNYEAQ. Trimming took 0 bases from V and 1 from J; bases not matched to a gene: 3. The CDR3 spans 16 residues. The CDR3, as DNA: TGTGCCAGCAGCTTAGCGGTGACTAGCGGCACAGATACGCAGTATTTT. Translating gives CASSLAVTSGTDTQYF. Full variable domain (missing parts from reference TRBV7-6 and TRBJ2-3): GAGVSQSPRYKVTKRGQDVALRCDPISGHVSLYWYRQALGQGPEFLTYFNYEAQQDKSGLPNDRFSAERPEGSISTLTIQRTEQRDSAMYRCASSLAVTSGTDTQYFGPGTRLTVL.